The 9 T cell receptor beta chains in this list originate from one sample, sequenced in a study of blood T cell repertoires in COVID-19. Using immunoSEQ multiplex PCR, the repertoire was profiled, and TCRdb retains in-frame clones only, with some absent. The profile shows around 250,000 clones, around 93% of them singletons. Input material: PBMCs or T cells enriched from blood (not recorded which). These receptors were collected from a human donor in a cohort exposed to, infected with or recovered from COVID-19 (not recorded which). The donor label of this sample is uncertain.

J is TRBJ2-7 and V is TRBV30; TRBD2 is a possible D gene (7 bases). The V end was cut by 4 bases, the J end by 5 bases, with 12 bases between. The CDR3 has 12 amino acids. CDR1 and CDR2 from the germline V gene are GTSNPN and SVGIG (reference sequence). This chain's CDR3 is CAWNRGADEQYF. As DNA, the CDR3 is TGTGCCTGGAATCGGGGGGCGGACGAGCAGTACTTC.

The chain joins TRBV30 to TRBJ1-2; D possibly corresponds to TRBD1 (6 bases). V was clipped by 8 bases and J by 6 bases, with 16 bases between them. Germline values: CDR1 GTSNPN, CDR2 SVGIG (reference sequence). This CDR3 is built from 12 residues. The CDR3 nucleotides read TGTGCCGCCCAACCAGGGGCAAATGGCTACACCTTC. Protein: CAAQPGANGYTF.

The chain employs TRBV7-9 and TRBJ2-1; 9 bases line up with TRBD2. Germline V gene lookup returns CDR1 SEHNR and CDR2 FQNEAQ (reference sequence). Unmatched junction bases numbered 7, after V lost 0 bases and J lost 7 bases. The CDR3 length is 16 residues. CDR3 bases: TGTGCCAGCAGCTTAGCGGTCAGCGGGGGGCCAAATGAGCAGTTCTTC. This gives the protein CASSLAVSGGPNEQFF.

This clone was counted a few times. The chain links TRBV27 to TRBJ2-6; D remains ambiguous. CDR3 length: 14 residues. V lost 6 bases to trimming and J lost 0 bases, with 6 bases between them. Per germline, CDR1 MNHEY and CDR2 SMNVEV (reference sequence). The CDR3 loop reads CASSFGSGANVLTF. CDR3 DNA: TGTGCCAGCAGCTTCGGCTCTGGGGCCAACGTCCTGACTTTC.

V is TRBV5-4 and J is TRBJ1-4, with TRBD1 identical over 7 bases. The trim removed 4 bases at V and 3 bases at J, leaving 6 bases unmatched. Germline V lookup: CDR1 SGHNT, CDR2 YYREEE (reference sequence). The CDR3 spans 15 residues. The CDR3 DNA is TGTGCCAGCAGCACCTACAGGGGTTCTAATGAAAAACTGTTTTTT. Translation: CASSTYRGSNEKLFF.

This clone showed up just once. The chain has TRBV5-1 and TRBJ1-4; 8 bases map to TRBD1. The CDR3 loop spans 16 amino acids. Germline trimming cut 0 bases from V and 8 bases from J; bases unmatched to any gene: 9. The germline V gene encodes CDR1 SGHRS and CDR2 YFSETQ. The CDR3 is CASSLGAGGVEEKLFF. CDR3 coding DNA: TGCGCCAGCAGCTTGGGGGCAGGGGGCGTGGAGGAAAAACTGTTTTTT. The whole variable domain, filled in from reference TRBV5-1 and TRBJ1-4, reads KAGVTQTPRYLIKTRGQQVTLSCSPISGHRSVSWYQQTPGQGLQFLFEYFSETQRNKGNFPGRFSGRQFSNSRSEMNVSTLELGDSALYLCASSLGAGGVEEKLFFGSGTQLSVL.

The CDR3 reads CASSLVLAGERDTQYF. The DNA of the CDR3 is TGCGCCAGCAGCTTGGTCTTAGCGGGGGAAAGGGATACGCAGTATTTT. J is TRBJ2-3 and V is TRBV5-1; 9 bases are a match to TRBD2. V lost 0 bases and J lost 6; bases outside the gene matches: 8. Germline values: CDR1 SGHRS, CDR2 YFSETQ. The CDR3 has 16 amino acids.

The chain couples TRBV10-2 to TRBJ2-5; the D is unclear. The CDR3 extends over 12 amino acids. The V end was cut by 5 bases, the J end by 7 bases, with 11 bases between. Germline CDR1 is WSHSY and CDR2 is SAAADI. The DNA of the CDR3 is TGCGCCAGCAGTAAGTTATCGGGGACCCAGTACTTC. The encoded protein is CASSKLSGTQYF.

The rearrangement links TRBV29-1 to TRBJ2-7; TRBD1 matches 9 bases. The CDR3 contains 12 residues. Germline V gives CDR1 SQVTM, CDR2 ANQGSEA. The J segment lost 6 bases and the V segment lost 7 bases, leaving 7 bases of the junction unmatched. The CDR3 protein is CSAGTGIVEQYF. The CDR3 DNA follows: TGCAGCGCCGGGACAGGGATCGTCGAGCAGTACTTC.